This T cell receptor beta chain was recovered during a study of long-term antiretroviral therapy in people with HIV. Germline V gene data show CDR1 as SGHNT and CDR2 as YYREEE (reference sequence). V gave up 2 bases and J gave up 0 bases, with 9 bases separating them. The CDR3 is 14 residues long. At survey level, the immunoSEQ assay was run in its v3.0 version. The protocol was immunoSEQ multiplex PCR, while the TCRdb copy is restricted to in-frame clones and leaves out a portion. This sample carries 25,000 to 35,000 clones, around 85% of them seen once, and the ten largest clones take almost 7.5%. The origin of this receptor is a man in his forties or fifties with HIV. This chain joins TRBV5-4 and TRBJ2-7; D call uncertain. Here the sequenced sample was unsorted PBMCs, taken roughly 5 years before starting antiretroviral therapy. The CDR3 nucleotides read TGTGCCAGCAGCTTTGGGGTCCTCTCCTACGAGCAGTACTTC. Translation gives CASSFGVLSYEQYF.